This T cell receptor beta chain emerged from a study of T cells in Graves' hyperthyroidism and ophthalmopathy. By share of the sample, this clonotype is medium-sized. Amplification of TCR beta CDR3 regions was performed using RNA transcripts as template. A set of HTBI primers served as the primers for a first-round RT-PCR of the TCR CDR3. Using its own MiXCR run on the multiplex PCR reads, TCRdb lists one record per CDR3 protein. The sample lists 40,000 to 60,000 distinct CDR3 sequences; 54% were seen once. The CDR3 runs to 15 residues. Deletions cut 4 bases from V and 1 base from J, with 16 bases between. The germline CDR1 and CDR2 sequences are SQVTM and ANQGSEA.

The chain joins TRBV29-1 to TRBJ2-5; no firm D call. The sequence was obtained from a man in his late teens or twenties with Graves' hyperthyroidism. The sample comprised peripheral blood or thyroid tissue (not recorded which). For the CDR3, the DNA is TGCAGCGTTGTAGGTTCCAGTCCATTCCAAGAGACCCAGTACTTC. The encoded protein is CSVVGSSPFQETQYF.